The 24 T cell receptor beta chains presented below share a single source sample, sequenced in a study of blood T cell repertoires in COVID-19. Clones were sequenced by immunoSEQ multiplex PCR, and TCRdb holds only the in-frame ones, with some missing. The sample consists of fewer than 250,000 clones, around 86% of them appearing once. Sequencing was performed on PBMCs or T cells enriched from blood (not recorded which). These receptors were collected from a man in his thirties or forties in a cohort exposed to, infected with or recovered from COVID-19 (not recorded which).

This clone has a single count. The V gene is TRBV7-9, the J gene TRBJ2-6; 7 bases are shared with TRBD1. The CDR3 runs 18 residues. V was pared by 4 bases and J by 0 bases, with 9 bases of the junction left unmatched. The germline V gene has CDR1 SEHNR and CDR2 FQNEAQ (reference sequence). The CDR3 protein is CASSSSGRGLSGANVLTF. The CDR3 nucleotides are TGTGCCAGCAGCTCTTCGGGAAGGGGGCTCTCTGGGGCCAACGTCCTGACTTTC.

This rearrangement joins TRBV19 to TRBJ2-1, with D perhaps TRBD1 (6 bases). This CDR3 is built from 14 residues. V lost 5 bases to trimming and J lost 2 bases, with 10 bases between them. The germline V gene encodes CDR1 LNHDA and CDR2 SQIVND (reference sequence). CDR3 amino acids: CASSLGQTYNEQFF. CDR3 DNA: TGTGCCAGTAGTCTAGGACAGACCTACAATGAGCAGTTCTTC.

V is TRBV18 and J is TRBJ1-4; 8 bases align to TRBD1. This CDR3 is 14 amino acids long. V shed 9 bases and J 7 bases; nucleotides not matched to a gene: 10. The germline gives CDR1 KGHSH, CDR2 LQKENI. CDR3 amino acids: CASSEDRAAEKLFF. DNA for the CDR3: TGTGCCAGTTCGGAGGACAGGGCCGCTGAAAAACTGTTTTTT.

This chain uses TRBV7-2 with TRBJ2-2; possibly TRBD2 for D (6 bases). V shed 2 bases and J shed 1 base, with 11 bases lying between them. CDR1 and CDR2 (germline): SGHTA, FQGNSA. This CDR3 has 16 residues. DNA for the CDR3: TGTGCCAGCAGCTTAAGACTAGAGAGGAACACCGGGGAGCTGTTTTTT. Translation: CASSLRLERNTGELFF.

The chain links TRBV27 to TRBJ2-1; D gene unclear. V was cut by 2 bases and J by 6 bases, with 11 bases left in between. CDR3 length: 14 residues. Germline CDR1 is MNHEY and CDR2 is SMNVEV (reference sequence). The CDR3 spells CASSLESRFNEQFF. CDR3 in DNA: TGTGCCAGCAGTTTAGAAAGTCGGTTCAATGAGCAGTTCTTC.

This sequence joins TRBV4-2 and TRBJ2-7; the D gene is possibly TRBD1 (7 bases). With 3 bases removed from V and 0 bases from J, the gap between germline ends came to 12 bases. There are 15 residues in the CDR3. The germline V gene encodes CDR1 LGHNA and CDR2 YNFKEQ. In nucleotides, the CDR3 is TGTGCCAGCAGCCACAGGGGGGACAGCTCCTACGAGCAGTACTTC. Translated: CASSHRGDSSYEQYF.

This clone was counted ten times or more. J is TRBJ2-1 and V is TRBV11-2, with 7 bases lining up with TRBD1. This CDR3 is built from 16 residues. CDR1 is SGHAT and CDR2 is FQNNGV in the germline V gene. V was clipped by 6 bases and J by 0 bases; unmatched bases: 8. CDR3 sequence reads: CASRPTGTASYNEQFF. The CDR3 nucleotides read TGTGCCAGCAGGCCAACCGGGACAGCCTCCTACAATGAGCAGTTCTTC.

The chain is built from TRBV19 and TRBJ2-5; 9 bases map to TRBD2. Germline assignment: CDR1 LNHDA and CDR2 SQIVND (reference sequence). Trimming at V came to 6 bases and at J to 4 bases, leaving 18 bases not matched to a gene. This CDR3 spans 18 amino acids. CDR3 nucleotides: TGTGCCAGTAGACCGGTGGGCGCGCGGGAGGGCCCGGGAGAGACCCAGTACTTC. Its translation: CASRPVGAREGPGETQYF.

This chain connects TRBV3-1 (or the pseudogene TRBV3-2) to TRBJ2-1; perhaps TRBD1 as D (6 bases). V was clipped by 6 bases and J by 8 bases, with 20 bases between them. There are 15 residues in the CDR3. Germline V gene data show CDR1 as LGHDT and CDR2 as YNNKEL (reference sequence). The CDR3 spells CASRADRRLTDEQFF. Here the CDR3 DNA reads TGTGCCAGCAGGGCAGACAGGCGTCTGACGGATGAGCAGTTCTTC.

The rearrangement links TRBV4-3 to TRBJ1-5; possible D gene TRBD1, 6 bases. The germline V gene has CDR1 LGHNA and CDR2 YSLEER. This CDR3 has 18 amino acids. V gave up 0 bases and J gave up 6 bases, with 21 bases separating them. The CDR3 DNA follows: TGCGCCAGCAGCCAAGACACCCCCACAGGGCGGGTGGCTCAGCCCCAGCATTTT. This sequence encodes CASSQDTPTGRVAQPQHF.

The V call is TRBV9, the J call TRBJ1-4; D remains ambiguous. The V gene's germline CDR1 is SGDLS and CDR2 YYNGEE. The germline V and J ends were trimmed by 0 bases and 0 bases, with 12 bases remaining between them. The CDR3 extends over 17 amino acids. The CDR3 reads CASSVAPDPSTNEKLFF. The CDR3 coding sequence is TGTGCCAGCAGCGTAGCTCCAGATCCGTCAACTAATGAAAAACTGTTTTTT.

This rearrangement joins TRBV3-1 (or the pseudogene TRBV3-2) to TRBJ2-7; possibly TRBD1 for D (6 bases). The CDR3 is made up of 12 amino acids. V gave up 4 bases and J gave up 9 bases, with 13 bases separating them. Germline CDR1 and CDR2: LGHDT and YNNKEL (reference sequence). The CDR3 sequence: CASSPDSSGQYF. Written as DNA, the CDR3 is TGTGCCAGCAGCCCGGACAGCTCTGGGCAGTACTTC.

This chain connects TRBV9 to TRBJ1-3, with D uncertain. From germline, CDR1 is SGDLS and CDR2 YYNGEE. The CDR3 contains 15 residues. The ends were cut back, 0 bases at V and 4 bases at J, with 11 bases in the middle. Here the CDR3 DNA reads TGTGCCAGCAGCGTAGATTCAGCGCCGGGAAACACCATATATTTT. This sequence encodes CASSVDSAPGNTIYF.

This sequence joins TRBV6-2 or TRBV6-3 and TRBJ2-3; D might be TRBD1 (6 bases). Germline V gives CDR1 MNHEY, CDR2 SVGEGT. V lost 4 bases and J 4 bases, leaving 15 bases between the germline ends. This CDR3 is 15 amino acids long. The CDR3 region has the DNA TGTGCCAGCAGTTTGATGGGGGCGCGGTCAGATACGCAGTATTTT. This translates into CASSLMGARSDTQYF.

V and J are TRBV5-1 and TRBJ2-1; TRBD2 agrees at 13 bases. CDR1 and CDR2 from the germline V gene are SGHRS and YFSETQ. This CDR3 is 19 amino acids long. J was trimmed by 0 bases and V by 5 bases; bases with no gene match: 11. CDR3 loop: CASSLVLAGGRSSYNEQFF. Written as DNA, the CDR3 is TGCGCCAGCAGTCTTGTACTAGCGGGAGGGCGGAGCTCCTACAATGAGCAGTTCTTC.

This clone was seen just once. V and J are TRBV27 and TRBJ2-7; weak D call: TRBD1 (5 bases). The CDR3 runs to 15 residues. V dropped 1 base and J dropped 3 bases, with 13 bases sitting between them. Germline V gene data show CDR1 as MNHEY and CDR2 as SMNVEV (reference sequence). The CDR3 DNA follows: TGTGCCAGCAGTTTATTTGATGGAACAGGCTACGAGCAGTACTTC. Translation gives CASSLFDGTGYEQYF.

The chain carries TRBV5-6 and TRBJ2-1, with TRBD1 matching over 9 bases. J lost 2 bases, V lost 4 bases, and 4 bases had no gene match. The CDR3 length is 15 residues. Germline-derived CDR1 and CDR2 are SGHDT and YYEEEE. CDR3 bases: TGTGCCAGCAGCACCGGGACAGGGACCTACAATGAGCAGTTCTTC. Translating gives CASSTGTGTYNEQFF.

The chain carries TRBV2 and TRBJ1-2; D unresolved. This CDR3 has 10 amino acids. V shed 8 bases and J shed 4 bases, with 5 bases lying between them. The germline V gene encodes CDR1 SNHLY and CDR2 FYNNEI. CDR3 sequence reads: CASSGYGYTF. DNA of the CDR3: TGTGCCAGCTCGGGCTATGGCTACACCTTC. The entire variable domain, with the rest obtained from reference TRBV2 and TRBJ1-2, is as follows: EPEVTQTPSHQVTQMGQEVILRCVPISNHLYFYWYRQILGQKVEFLVSFYNNEISEKSEIFDDQFSVERPDGSNFTLKIRSTKLEDSAMYFCASSGYGYTFGSGTRLTVV.

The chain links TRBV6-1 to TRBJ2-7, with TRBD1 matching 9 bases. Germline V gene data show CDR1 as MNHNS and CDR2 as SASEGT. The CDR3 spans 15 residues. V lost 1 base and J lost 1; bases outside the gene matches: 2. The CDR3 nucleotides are TGTGCCAGCAGTGAAGAGGGGACAGGGTCCTACGAGCAGTACTTC. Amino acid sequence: CASSEEGTGSYEQYF.

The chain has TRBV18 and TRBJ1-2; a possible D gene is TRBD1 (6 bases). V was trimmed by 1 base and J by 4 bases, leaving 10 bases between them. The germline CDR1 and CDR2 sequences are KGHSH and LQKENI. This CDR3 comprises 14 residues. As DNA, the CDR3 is TGTGCCAGCTCACCACAGGACAGTATCTATGGCTACACCTTC. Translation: CASSPQDSIYGYTF.

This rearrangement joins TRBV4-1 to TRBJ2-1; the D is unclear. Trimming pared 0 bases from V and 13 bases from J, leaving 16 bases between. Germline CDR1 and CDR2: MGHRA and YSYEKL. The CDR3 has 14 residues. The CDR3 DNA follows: TGCGCCAGCAGCCAAGATCAGGCCAGCCTCTTCCAGTTCTTC. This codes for CASSQDQASLFQFF.

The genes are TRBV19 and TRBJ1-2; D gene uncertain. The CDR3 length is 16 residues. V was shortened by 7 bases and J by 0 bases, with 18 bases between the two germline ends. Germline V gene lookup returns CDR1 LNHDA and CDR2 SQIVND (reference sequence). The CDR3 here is CASTPGGGSSNYGYTF. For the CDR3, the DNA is TGTGCCAGTACCCCGGGAGGAGGCAGCTCTAACTATGGCTACACCTTC.

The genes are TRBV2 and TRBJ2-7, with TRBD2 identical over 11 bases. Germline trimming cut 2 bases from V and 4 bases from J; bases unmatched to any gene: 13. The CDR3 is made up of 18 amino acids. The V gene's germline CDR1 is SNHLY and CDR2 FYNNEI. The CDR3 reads CASSELKQTSGTRYEQYF. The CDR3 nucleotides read TGTGCCAGCAGTGAATTAAAACAGACTAGCGGGACCAGGTACGAGCAGTACTTC. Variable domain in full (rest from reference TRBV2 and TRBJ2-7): EPEVTQTPSHQVTQMGQEVILRCVPISNHLYFYWYRQILGQKVEFLVSFYNNEISEKSEIFDDQFSVERPDGSNFTLKIRSTKLEDSAMYFCASSELKQTSGTRYEQYFGPGTRLTVT.

The CDR3, as DNA: TGTGCCAGCAGCTGGGACAGTAACACTGAAGCTTTCTTT. Encoded protein: CASSWDSNTEAFF. The chain joins TRBV11-3 to TRBJ1-1, with 7 bases lining up with TRBD1. The CDR3 has 13 residues. The V gene's germline CDR1 is SGHNT and CDR2 YENEEA. Trimming took 4 bases from V and 2 from J; bases not matched to a gene: 1.